This T cell receptor beta chain was sequenced for a study of response to subunit inactivated influenza vaccine. The study's findings and limits: There was a suggestion from the authors that each seasonal influenza vaccination recruits few new T cells.

Germline V gene data show CDR1 as KGHDR and CDR2 as SFDVKD. V was clipped by 3 bases and J by 2 bases, with 11 bases between them. The CDR3 length is 15 residues. In TCRdb, the RT-PCR reads were re-called with MiXCR into one record per CDR3 protein. The sample holds over 150,000 distinct CDR3 sequences; under 15% are singletons and the top ten take approximately 24%. Concerning this clonotype itself: The antigen is undetermined.

The sequencing used CD8+ T cells sorted from PBMCs, collected 4 to 6 days after vaccination. The chain recombines TRBV24-1 with TRBJ2-3, with a tentative D call TRBD1 (5 bases). The sequence was obtained from a man aged 50 or older who received an inactivated influenza vaccine. CDR3 region: CATSDPYRTTDTQYF. CDR3 sequence (DNA): TGTGCCACCAGTGATCCATACAGGACCACAGATACGCAGTATTTT.